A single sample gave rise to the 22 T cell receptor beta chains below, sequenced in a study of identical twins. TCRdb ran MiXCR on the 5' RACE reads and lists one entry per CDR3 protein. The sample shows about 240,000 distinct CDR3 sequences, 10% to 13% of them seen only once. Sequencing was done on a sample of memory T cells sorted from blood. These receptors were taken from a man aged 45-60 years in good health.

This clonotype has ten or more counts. CDR3 region: CASSVGPTSGNEQFF. In DNA, the CDR3 is TGTGCCAGCAGCGTAGGTCCGACTAGCGGGAATGAGCAGTTCTTC. V gene TRBV9 combines with J gene TRBJ2-1; TRBD2 agrees at 10 bases. The V gene's germline CDR1 is SGDLS and CDR2 YYNGEE. Unmatched junction bases numbered 4, after V lost 0 bases and J lost 7 bases. The CDR3 totals 15 residues.

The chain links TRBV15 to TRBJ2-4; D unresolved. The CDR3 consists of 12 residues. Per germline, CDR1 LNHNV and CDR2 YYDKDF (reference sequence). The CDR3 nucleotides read TGTGCGACGCATGGAGCCAAAAACATTCAGTACTTC. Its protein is CATHGAKNIQYF.

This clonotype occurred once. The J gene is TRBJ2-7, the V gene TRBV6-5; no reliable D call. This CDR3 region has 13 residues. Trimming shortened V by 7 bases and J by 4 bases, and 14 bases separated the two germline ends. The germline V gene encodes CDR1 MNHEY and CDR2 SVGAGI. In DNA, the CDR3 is TGTGCCAGCACTTGGCAGAAAATGTACGAGCAGTACTTC. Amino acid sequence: CASTWQKMYEQYF.

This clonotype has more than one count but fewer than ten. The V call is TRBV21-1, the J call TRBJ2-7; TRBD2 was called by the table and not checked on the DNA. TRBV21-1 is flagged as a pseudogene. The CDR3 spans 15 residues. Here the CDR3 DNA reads TGTGCCAGCAGCCTACCCGTTCTAGCGTCCAGCGAGCAGTACTTC. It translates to CASSLPVLASSEQYF.

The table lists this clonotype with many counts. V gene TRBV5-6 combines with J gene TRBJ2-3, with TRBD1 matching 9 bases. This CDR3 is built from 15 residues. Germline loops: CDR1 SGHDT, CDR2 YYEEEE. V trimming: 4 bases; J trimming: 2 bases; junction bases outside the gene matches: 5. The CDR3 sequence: CASSQDRGLTDTQYF. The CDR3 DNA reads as TGTGCCAGCAGCCAGGACAGGGGCCTCACAGATACGCAGTATTTT.

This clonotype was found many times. The CDR3 nucleotides are TGTGCCAGCGGGCAGGTATGGGGGCAGTACTTC. Protein: CASGQVWGQYF. V is TRBV12-3 or TRBV12-4 and J is TRBJ2-7; unclear D gene. This CDR3 has 11 residues. Trimming cost V 8 bases and J 9 bases, with 14 bases left between them.

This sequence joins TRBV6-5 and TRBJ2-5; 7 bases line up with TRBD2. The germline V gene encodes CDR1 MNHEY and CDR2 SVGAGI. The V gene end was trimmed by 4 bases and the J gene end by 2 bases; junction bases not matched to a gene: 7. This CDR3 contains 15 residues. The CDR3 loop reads CASSWAGVGQETQYF. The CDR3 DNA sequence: TGTGCCAGCAGTTGGGCGGGGGTCGGGCAAGAGACCCAGTACTTC.

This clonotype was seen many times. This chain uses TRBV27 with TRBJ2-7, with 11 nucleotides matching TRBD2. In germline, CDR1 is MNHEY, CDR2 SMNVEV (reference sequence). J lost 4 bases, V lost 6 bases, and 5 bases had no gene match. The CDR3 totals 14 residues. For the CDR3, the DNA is TGTGCCAGCAGCTTAGCGGGAGGGAGGTACGAGCAGTACTTC. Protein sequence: CASSLAGGRYEQYF.

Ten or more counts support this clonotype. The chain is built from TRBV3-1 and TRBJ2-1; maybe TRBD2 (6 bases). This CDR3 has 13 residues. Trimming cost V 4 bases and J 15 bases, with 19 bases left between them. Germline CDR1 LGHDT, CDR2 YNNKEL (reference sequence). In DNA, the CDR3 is TGTGCCAGCAGCCCCCCGCCGACTTTGGGAGGGTTCTTC. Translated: CASSPPPTLGGFF.

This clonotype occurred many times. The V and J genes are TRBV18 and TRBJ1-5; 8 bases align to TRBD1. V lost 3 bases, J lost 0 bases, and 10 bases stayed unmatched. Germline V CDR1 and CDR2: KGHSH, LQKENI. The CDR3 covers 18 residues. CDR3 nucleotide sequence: TGTGCCAGCTCACCTGTAAAGACAGGGGACCTTAGCAATCAGCCCCAGCATTTT. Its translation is CASSPVKTGDLSNQPQHF. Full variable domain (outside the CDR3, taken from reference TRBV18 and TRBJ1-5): NAGVMQNPRHLVRRRGQEARLRCSPMKGHSHVYWYRQLPEEGLKFMVYLQKENIIDESGMPKERFSAEFPKEGPSILRIQQVVRGDSAAYFCASSPVKTGDLSNQPQHFGDGTRLSIL.

CDR3 DNA: TGTGCCAGCAGCTTGGGGGCAGTGAACTATGGCTACACCTTC. Translation gives CASSLGAVNYGYTF. This rearrangement joins TRBV5-6 to TRBJ1-2; D is ambiguous. The CDR3 contains 14 residues. Germline V gene lookup returns CDR1 SGHDT and CDR2 YYEEEE. Trimming left V 0 bases short and J 2 bases short, with 8 bases between.

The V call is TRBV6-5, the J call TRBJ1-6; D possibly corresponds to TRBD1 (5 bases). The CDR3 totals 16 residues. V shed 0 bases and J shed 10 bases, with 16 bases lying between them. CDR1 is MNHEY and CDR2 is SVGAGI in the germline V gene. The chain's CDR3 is CASSYSIQGRNSPLHF. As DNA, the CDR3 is TGTGCCAGCAGTTACTCGATTCAGGGTAGAAACTCACCCCTCCACTTT.

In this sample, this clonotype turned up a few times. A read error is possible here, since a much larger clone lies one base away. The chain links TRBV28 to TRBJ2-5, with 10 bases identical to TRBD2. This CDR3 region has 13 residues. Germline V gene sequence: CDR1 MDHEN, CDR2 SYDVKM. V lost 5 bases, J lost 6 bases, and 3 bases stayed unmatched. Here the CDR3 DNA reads TGTGCCAGCAGTCTAGCGGGGGAACAGACCCAGTACTTC. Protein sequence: CASSLAGEQTQYF.

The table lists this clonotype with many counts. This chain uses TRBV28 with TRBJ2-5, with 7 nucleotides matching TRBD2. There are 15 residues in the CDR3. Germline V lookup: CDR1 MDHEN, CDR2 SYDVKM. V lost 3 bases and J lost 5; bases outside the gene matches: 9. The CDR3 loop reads CASSFPSGSVETQYF. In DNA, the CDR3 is TGTGCCAGCAGTTTCCCTAGCGGTTCAGTGGAGACCCAGTACTTC.

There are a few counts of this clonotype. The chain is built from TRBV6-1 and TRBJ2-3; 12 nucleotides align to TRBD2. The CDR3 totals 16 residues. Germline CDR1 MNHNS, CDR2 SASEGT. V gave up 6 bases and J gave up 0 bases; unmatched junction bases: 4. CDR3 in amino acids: CASSRLAGDSTDTQYF. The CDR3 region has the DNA TGTGCCAGCAGCCGACTAGCGGGGGATAGCACAGATACGCAGTATTTT.

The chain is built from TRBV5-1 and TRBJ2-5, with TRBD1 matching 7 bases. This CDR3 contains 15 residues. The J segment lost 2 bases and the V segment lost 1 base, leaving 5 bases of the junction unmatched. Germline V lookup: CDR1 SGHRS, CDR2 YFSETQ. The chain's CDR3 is CASSLQPGQQETQYF. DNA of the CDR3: TGCGCCAGCAGCTTGCAACCGGGACAGCAAGAGACCCAGTACTTC.

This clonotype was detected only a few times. The CDR3, as DNA: TGTGCCAGCAGCTTAGAGTGGAGTAGCAATCAGCCCCAGCATTTT. Protein: CASSLEWSSNQPQHF. The chain links TRBV7-2 to TRBJ1-5; D is unresolved. CDR1 is SGHTA and CDR2 is FQGNSA in the germline V gene. This CDR3 is 15 amino acids long. V was pared by 1 base and J by 0 bases, with 7 bases between.

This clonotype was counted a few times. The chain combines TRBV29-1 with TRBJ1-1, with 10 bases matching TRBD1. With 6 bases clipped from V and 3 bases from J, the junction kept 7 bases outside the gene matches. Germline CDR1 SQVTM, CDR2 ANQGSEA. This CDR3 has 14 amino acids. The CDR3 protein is CSVSPTGGHTEAFF. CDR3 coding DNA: TGCAGCGTATCCCCGACAGGGGGCCACACTGAAGCTTTCTTT.

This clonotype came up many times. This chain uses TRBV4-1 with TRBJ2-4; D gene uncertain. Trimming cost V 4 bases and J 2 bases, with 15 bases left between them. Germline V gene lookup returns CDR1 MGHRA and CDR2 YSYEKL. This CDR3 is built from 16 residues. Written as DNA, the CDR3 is TGCGCCAGCAGCCTCGGTCCGCCGCGGACCAAAAACATTCAGTACTTC. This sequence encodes CASSLGPPRTKNIQYF.

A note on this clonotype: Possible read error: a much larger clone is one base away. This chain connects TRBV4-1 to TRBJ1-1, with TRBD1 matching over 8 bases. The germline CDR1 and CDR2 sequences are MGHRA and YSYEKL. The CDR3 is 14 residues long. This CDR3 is CASSQWTGNTEVFF. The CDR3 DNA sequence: TGCGCCAGCAGCCAATGGACAGGGAACACTGAAGTTTTCTTT.

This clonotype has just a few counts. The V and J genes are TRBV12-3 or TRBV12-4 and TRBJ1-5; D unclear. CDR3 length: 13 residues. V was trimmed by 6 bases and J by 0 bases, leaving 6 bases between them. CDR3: CASRINSNQPQHF. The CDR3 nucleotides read TGTGCCAGCAGAATAAATAGCAATCAGCCCCAGCATTTT.

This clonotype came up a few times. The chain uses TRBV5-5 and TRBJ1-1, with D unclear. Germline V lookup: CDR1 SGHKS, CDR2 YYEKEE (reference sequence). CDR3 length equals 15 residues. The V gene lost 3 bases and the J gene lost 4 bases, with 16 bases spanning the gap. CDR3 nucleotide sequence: TGTGCCAGCAGCTCCGCTTGGAACTACCCCACTGAAGCTTTCTTT. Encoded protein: CASSSAWNYPTEAFF.